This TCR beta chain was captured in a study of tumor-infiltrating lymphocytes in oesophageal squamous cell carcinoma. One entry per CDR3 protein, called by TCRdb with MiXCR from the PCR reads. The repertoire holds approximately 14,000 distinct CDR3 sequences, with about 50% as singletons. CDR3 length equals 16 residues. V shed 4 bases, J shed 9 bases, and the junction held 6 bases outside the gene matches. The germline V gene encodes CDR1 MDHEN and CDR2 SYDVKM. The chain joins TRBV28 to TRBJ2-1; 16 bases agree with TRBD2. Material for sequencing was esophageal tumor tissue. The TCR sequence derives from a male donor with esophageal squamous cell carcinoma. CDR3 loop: CASSSLGTSGRVEQFF. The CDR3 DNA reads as TGTGCCAGCAGTTCCTTGGGGACTAGCGGGAGGGTTGAGCAGTTCTTC.